The entry that follows covers one T cell receptor beta chain sequence. Its antigen remains undetermined. Base qualities are missing; no much larger clone stands one base away. The V and J ends are trimmed by 3 bases and 4 bases, leaving 7 bases between them. From its cysteine to its phenylalanine, the CDR3 spans 13 amino acids. Just CDR3 DNA is preserved here, 39 bases in frame from base 1. According to the germline V gene, CDR1 reads KGHDR and CDR2 reads SFDVKD. The data stem from a study of early T cells in non-severe SARS-CoV-2 infection (dated by TCRdb to 2020 to 2022). About the investigation overall: Bulk RNA from unsorted whole blood was used for TCR sequencing, so alpha and beta chains could not be paired. On the study overall, not on this receptor specifically: VDJdb matching was skewed toward anti-spike CD8 responses, so virus-specific expansions were likely underestimated and private and CD4 specificities were missed.

The library came from 5' RACE. TCRdb shows the sequencer as NextSeq 500. The TCR library protocol attached unique molecular identifiers to individual cDNA molecules to correct for sequencing error and PCR bias. Both TCR alpha and beta chains were sequenced, and tight co-correlation was observed between alpha and beta sequence abundances in each sample. The authors' analysis ran thus. Decombinator V4 was used to annotate the V gene, J gene and CDR3 of the TCR sequences. TCRs were defined as expanded if a significant change between any two time points was detected under a Poisson model with p below 0.0001. Abundances of TCRs were expressed as counts per million after normalisation to the total number of TCRs sequenced in each sample. MAIT TCRs were defined by TRAV1-2 paired with TRAJ12, TRAJ20 or TRAJ33, and iNKT TCRs by TRAV10 paired with TRAJ18. VDJdb, accessed on 1 November 2021, was searched for TCRs annotated for CMV, EBV and SARS-CoV-2, and TCRs annotated for more than one antigen were excluded. TCRdb reprocessed the public reads (quality trimming at Q25 with fastp, clone calling with MiXCR) and kept in-frame beta chains. Every entry covers one CDR3 protein and lists the most common genes and DNA from its rows. Here the V and J calls rest on TCRdb's processing, not on the authors' analysis. Across this sample there are about 70,000 distinct CDR3 sequences, with around 11% seen only once. Roughly 4.7% of the sample is taken by the ten largest.

A case-control design nested within a healthcare worker cohort in London, UK, was used, with weekly nasopharyngeal swab PCR tests and blood sampling performed. Between 23 and 31 March 2020, the week of the UK lockdown, healthcare workers were enrolled and then followed up weekly for as long as 16 weeks. Sequenced: whole blood. The rearranged segments are TRBV24-1 and TRBJ2-3; the D gene identity is not certain. This TCR was sampled from an adult who was a healthcare worker with PCR-confirmed SARS-CoV-2 infection or an uninfected control (not recorded which). The CDR3 region reads CATSDGSSDTQYF. The DNA sequence is given as TGTGCCACCAGTGATGGTTCCTCAGATACGCAGTATTTT.